These 28 T cell receptor beta chains were sequenced from one sample in a study of cytomegalovirus exposure and HLA in healthy donors (dated by TCRdb to about 2017). Libraries came from the immunoSEQ multiplex PCR assay. The multiplex PCR relied on a mix of 60 forward primers for TCR Vbeta segments and 13 reverse primers for TCR Jbeta segments. TCRdb limited this immuneACCESS table to in-frame rearrangements with V and J called. A share of clones is missing; checked studies link under half to unresolved V genes, and the rest is unexplained. This sample holds tens of thousands of clones; approximately 76% were observed only once. The ten largest clones add up to roughly 7.9% of the sample. Material: PBMCs. All receptors come from a woman in her 30s in good health and CMV-seropositive.

The chain couples TRBV7-8 to TRBJ2-1; 10 nucleotides line up with TRBD1. This CDR3 has 14 amino acids. J gave up 8 bases and V 5 bases, and 6 bases lay outside the gene matches. The germline V gene has CDR1 SGHVS and CDR2 FQNEAQ. The DNA for the CDR3 is TGTGCCAGCAGCCCAGCCGGGACAGGGGATGAGCAGTTCTTC. Its translation: CASSPAGTGDEQFF.

This clone was recorded a few times. The chain joins TRBV5-1 to TRBJ1-2; TRBD1 agrees at 9 bases. This CDR3 region has 14 residues. Germline CDR1 SGHRS, CDR2 YFSETQ. J gave up 2 bases and V 5 bases, and 4 bases lay outside the gene matches. For the CDR3, the DNA is TGCGCCAGCAGGGACGACAGGGGGAACTATGGCTACACCTTC. It encodes CASRDDRGNYGYTF.

The V call is TRBV27, the J call TRBJ1-1; 9 bases fit TRBD1. With V trimmed by 0 bases and J by 5 bases, 7 bases remained unmatched. The germline V gene encodes CDR1 MNHEY and CDR2 SMNVEV (reference sequence). The CDR3 totals 16 residues. Here the CDR3 reads CASSLSGQGPRTEAFF. CDR3 bases: TGTGCCAGCAGTTTATCGGGACAGGGTCCAAGGACTGAAGCTTTCTTT.

This chain uses TRBV25-1 with TRBJ2-1; TRBD2 aligns across 9 bases. The CDR3 spans 14 residues. Germline V CDR1 and CDR2: MGHDK, SYGVNS. The trim removed 6 bases at V and 8 bases at J, leaving 8 bases unmatched. Here the CDR3 DNA reads TGTGCCAGCAGGGGTGCGGGAGGGCTGGATGAGCAGTTCTTC. Translated, it gives CASRGAGGLDEQFF.

This sequence joins TRBV5-1 and TRBJ2-1, with 11 bases identical to TRBD1. Looked up from germline, CDR1 is SGHRS and CDR2 is YFSETQ. The CDR3 consists of 17 residues. Trimming cost V 2 bases and J 5 bases; bases outside gene matches: 9. In DNA form, the CDR3 reads TGCGCCAGCAGCTTATTTGACGGGACAGGGGGTAACAATGAGCAGTTCTTC. Its translation is CASSLFDGTGGNNEQFF. Based on the CDR3 plus reference TRBV5-1 and TRBJ2-1, the full variable domain is KAGVTQTPRYLIKTRGQQVTLSCSPISGHRSVSWYQQTPGQGLQFLFEYFSETQRNKGNFPGRFSGRQFSNSRSEMNVSTLELGDSALYLCASSLFDGTGGNNEQFFGPGTRLTVL.

The V and J genes are TRBV2 and TRBJ1-5; a possible D gene is TRBD1 (5 bases). Germline V lookup: CDR1 SNHLY, CDR2 FYNNEI. This CDR3 spans 15 amino acids. The V end was cut by 6 bases, the J end by 8 bases, with 20 bases between. The CDR3 nucleotides read TGTGCCAGCAGACCCGGGGGGAGAACTGAAAAGCCCCAGCATTTT. It codes for CASRPGGRTEKPQHF. Combining the CDR3 with reference TRBV2 and TRBJ1-5 gives the whole variable domain EPEVTQTPSHQVTQMGQEVILRCVPISNHLYFYWYRQILGQKVEFLVSFYNNEISEKSEIFDDQFSVERPDGSNFTLKIRSTKLEDSAMYFCASRPGGRTEKPQHFGDGTRLSIL.

This rearrangement joins TRBV4-1 to TRBJ2-7, with D possibly matching TRBD2 (5 bases). Deletions cut 1 base from V and 0 bases from J, with 10 bases between. The CDR3 loop spans 15 amino acids. Germline CDR1 reads MGHRA; CDR2 reads YSYEKL. CDR3 sequence reads: CASSQGVGVSYEQYF. The DNA for the CDR3 is TGCGCCAGCAGCCAAGGGGTCGGGGTCTCCTACGAGCAGTACTTC.

The chain combines TRBV19 with TRBJ1-1, with D possibly being TRBD1 (5 bases). The V end lost 7 bases, the J end lost 0 bases, and 12 bases lay between the germline ends. Germline CDR1 reads LNHDA; CDR2 reads SQIVND (reference sequence). CDR3 length: 14 amino acids. The CDR3 DNA sequence: TGTGCCAGTATTGGAGGGACTTTGAACACTGAAGCTTTCTTT. It is translated as CASIGGTLNTEAFF. Filled out from reference TRBV19 and TRBJ1-1, the complete variable domain reads DGGITQSPKYLFRKEGQNVTLSCEQNLNHDAMYWYRQDPGQGLRLIYYSQIVNDFQKGDIAEGYSVSREKKESFPLTVTSAQKNPTAFYLCASIGGTLNTEAFFGQGTRLTVV.

The chain uses TRBV4-1 and TRBJ2-5; 8 positions match TRBD2. This CDR3 has 15 residues. Trimming took 0 bases from V and 5 from J; bases not matched to a gene: 5. The V gene's germline CDR1 is MGHRA and CDR2 YSYEKL. CDR3 DNA: TGCGCCAGCAGCCAAGATCGGACTAGCCCGGAGACCCAGTACTTC. This gives the protein CASSQDRTSPETQYF.

The gene calls are TRBV6-5 and TRBJ1-1, with 7 bases that match TRBD1. Germline V lookup: CDR1 MNHEY, CDR2 SVGAGI. J was trimmed by 3 bases and V by 2 bases; bases with no gene match: 9. The CDR3 contains 16 residues. The CDR3 region is CASSYGGSQGDTEAFF. The CDR3 DNA follows: TGTGCCAGCAGTTACGGTGGGTCTCAGGGGGACACTGAAGCTTTCTTT.

The chain recombines TRBV5-6 with TRBJ2-5; D is ambiguous. The CDR3 sequence is 13 residues long. Germline-derived CDR1 and CDR2 are SGHDT and YYEEEE. Trimming removed 0 bases at V and 3 bases at J, with 6 bases between. This chain's CDR3 is CASSLGAKETQYF. The CDR3 coding sequence is TGTGCCAGCAGCTTGGGGGCCAAAGAGACCCAGTACTTC.

The chain links TRBV7-7 to TRBJ2-7; D remains ambiguous. The CDR3 length is 13 residues. Germline V gene lookup returns CDR1 SSHAT and CDR2 FNYEAQ (reference sequence). V shed 0 bases and J shed 1 base, with 4 bases lying between them. The CDR3, as DNA: TGTGCCAGCAGCTTAGCGGAGTCCTACGAGCAGTACTTC. This translates into CASSLAESYEQYF.

This rearrangement joins TRBV7-8 to TRBJ1-6, with D tentatively TRBD1 (5 bases). CDR3 length equals 16 residues. Trimming stripped 6 bases from V and 5 bases from J, with 17 bases between. The germline CDR1 and CDR2 sequences are SGHVS and FQNEAQ. The CDR3 here is CASSPDGGLDNSPLHF. The CDR3, as DNA: TGTGCCAGCAGTCCAGACGGGGGTCTAGATAATTCACCCCTCCACTTT.

The chain combines TRBV6-5 with TRBJ2-7; TRBD2 might be the D (5 bases). From germline, CDR1 is MNHEY and CDR2 SVGAGI. V shed 1 base and J shed 3 bases, with 10 bases lying between them. This CDR3 is built from 14 residues. The CDR3 spells CASSYFSGNYEQYF. CDR3 DNA: TGTGCCAGCAGTTACTTTTCGGGAAACTACGAGCAGTACTTC.

This chain joins TRBV5-4 and TRBJ2-2, with 11 positions matching TRBD2. J lost 6 bases, V lost 2 bases, and 3 bases had no gene match. The CDR3 sequence is 15 residues long. Germline CDR1 SGHNT, CDR2 YYREEE (reference sequence). DNA for the CDR3: TGTGCCAGCAGCTTTAATAGCGGGGGGGCCGGGGAGCTGTTTTTT. This sequence encodes CASSFNSGGAGELFF.

The chain combines TRBV19 with TRBJ2-1; the match to TRBD2 covers 11 bases. Germline-derived CDR1 and CDR2 are LNHDA and SQIVND (reference sequence). This CDR3 has 15 amino acids. V shed 5 bases, J shed 5 bases, and the junction held 5 bases outside the gene matches. CDR3 nucleotides: TGTGCCAGTAGTCCCGTGACTAGCGGGAACAATGAGCAGTTCTTC. Translation gives CASSPVTSGNNEQFF.

The chain is built from TRBV11-2 and TRBJ2-7; 15 positions agree with TRBD2. Germline V gene data show CDR1 as SGHAT and CDR2 as FQNNGV. This CDR3 has 15 amino acids. Losses at the gene ends were 8 bases for V and 4 bases for J; bases not matched to a gene: 6. The CDR3 loop reads CASSGGLAGGYEQYF. The CDR3 DNA is TGTGCCAGCTCTGGGGGACTAGCGGGGGGTTACGAGCAGTACTTC.

The chain recombines TRBV29-1 with TRBJ2-2, with unresolved D. The CDR3 length is 14 residues. Germline values: CDR1 SQVTM, CDR2 ANQGSEA. The V and J ends lost 4 bases and 2 bases respectively, with 11 bases between them. The CDR3 loop is CSVGLTINTGELFF. CDR3 DNA sequence: TGCAGCGTTGGACTCACGATAAACACCGGGGAGCTGTTTTTT.

This chain uses TRBV5-6 with TRBJ1-5; TRBD1 might be the D (5 bases). Germline lookup yields CDR1 SGHDT and CDR2 YYEEEE. The CDR3 contains 14 residues. Between the trimmed V and J ends, which lost 0 bases and 2 bases, there was a span of 6 bases. CDR3 nucleotide sequence: TGTGCCAGCAGCTTGGTAGGGGGCAATCAGCCCCAGCATTTT. This gives the protein CASSLVGGNQPQHF.

This clone appeared a few times. This chain connects TRBV9 to TRBJ2-7, with TRBD2 matching 7 bases. Per the germline V gene, CDR1 is SGDLS and CDR2 is YYNGEE. This CDR3 comprises 14 residues. Trimming at V came to 3 bases and at J to 3 bases, leaving 6 bases not matched to a gene. For the CDR3, the DNA is TGTGCCAGCAGCGGGGGAGGGGAAGGCTACGAGCAGTACTTC. Protein: CASSGGGEGYEQYF.

The genes are TRBV7-6 and TRBJ2-3; TRBD2 aligns across 7 bases. CDR1 and CDR2 from the germline V gene are SGHVS and FNYEAQ. J was trimmed by 2 bases and V by 2 bases; bases with no gene match: 4. This CDR3 has 15 amino acids. This CDR3 reads CASSLREASTDTQYF. CDR3 DNA sequence: TGTGCCAGCAGCTTACGGGAGGCATCCACAGATACGCAGTATTTT.

The chain recombines TRBV5-4 with TRBJ2-2; maybe TRBD1 (5 bases). Trimming pared 4 bases from V and 1 base from J, leaving 8 bases between. CDR1 and CDR2 (germline): SGHNT, YYREEE (reference sequence). The length of the CDR3 is 14 residues. CDR3 sequence (DNA): TGTGCCAGCAGCGCCAGGGTGAACACCGGGGAGCTGTTTTTT. Translated: CASSARVNTGELFF.

This chain joins TRBV14 and TRBJ2-7; TRBD2 agrees at 7 bases. The CDR3 is made up of 14 amino acids. V lost 4 bases, J lost 2 bases, and 5 bases stayed unmatched. Germline V gene sequence: CDR1 SGHDN, CDR2 FVKESK. The CDR3 DNA reads TGTGCCAGCAGCCGCGGGGGACTTACCTACGAGCAGTACTTC. Amino acid sequence: CASSRGGLTYEQYF.

To note about this clone: This specimen includes other DNA sequences encoding the same CDR3. This chain joins TRBV7-2 and TRBJ1-5; D remains unclear. The CDR3 totals 13 residues. CDR1 is SGHTA and CDR2 is FQGNSA in the germline V gene. Deletions cut 2 bases from V and 4 bases from J, with 6 bases between. CDR3 in DNA: TGTGCCAGCAGCTTACGAGGTAATCAGCCCCAGCATTTT. Protein product: CASSLRGNQPQHF.

J is TRBJ2-3 and V is TRBV7-2; TRBD2 matches at 8 bases. CDR3 length: 13 residues. Per germline, CDR1 SGHTA and CDR2 FQGNSA. The trim removed 6 bases at V and 6 bases at J, leaving 5 bases unmatched. Here the CDR3 reads CASSRPGGDTQYF. In nucleotides, the CDR3 is TGTGCCAGCAGTCGACCGGGGGGGGATACGCAGTATTTT.

The chain links TRBV4-1 to TRBJ2-3; D is unclear. Between the trimmed V and J ends, which lost 4 bases and 2 bases, there was a span of 7 bases. Germline CDR1 is MGHRA and CDR2 is YSYEKL. CDR3 length: 13 amino acids. The CDR3 DNA sequence: TGCGCCAGCAGCCTCTTCGTCACAGATACGCAGTATTTT. Translation: CASSLFVTDTQYF.

V and J are TRBV28 and TRBJ2-2, with 8 bases identical to TRBD1. The V and J ends lost 6 bases and 3 bases, in that order; junction bases with no gene match: 9. This CDR3 has 16 residues. The germline gives CDR1 MDHEN, CDR2 SYDVKM. The CDR3 DNA reads TGTGCCAGCAGCTCAGGGGGCTTGTCGTACACCGGGGAGCTGTTTTTT. Its translation: CASSSGGLSYTGELFF. Complete variable domain (other parts from reference TRBV28 and TRBJ2-2): DVKVTQSSRYLVKRTGEKVFLECVQDMDHENMFWYRQDPGLGLRLIYFSYDVKMKEKGDIPEGYSVSREKKERFSLILESASTNQTSMYLCASSSGGLSYTGELFFGEGSRLTVL.

The chain carries TRBV5-5 and TRBJ2-4; 8 bases line up with TRBD1. This CDR3 is 16 amino acids long. Per the germline V gene, CDR1 is SGHKS and CDR2 is YYEKEE (reference sequence). With 4 bases clipped from V and 0 bases from J, the junction kept 6 bases outside the gene matches. The CDR3 here is CASSRRQGSAKNIQYF. The CDR3 DNA reads as TGTGCCAGCAGCAGGCGACAGGGGTCAGCCAAAAACATTCAGTACTTC.